This note documents a single TCR beta chain sequence. Its target is not known. This sample is part of a study of T cell responses to AZD1222 COVID-19 vaccine. CDR3 size: 13 residues. Germline CDR1 reads LNHDA; CDR2 reads SQIVND (reference sequence). V lost 8 bases to trimming and J lost 2 bases; unmatched junction nucleotides: 5. Repertoires were generated with immunoSEQ multiplex PCR, while TCRdb's copy carries only in-frame clones and drops some. Among approximately 110,000 clones listed, around 86% were seen once. Study findings and constraints: Without day 14 samples, only post-peak T cell repertoires were studied.

The clonotype comes from an adult in good health. Specimen: peripheral blood, collected on day 0 of AZD1222 vaccination. The chain recombines TRBV19 with TRBJ1-1; 7 bases map to TRBD1. The CDR3 reads CASGTAYNTEAFF. The CDR3 nucleotides read TGTGCCAGTGGGACAGCTTATAACACTGAAGCTTTCTTT.